The 27 T cell receptor beta chains presented below share a single source sample, sequenced in a study of blood T cell repertoires in COVID-19. Using immunoSEQ multiplex PCR, the repertoire was profiled, and TCRdb retains in-frame clones only, with some absent. Of some 150,000 clones in the sample, over 80% were seen once. Sequencing was carried out using PBMCs or T cells enriched from blood (not recorded which). The source is a woman in her fifties or sixties who had been exposed to COVID-19.

The CDR3 loop reads CASSLVRGQGVGGELFF. CDR3 nucleotides: TGCGCCAGCAGCTTGGTTCGAGGACAGGGGGTAGGCGGGGAGCTGTTTTTT. The chain recombines TRBV5-1 with TRBJ2-2, with TRBD1 matching 10 bases. The CDR3 length is 17 residues. The germline V gene encodes CDR1 SGHRS and CDR2 YFSETQ. J gave up 7 bases and V 0 bases, and 9 bases lay outside the gene matches.

The table lists this clone with a count of one. V is TRBV6-5 and J is TRBJ2-3; no clear D gene. Deletions cut 7 bases from V and 4 bases from J, with 9 bases between. The V gene's germline CDR1 is MNHEY and CDR2 SVGAGI. This CDR3 has 12 amino acids. CDR3 protein: CASNQHADTQYF. DNA for the CDR3: TGTGCCAGCAACCAACATGCAGATACGCAGTATTTT.

The chain links TRBV3-1 (or the pseudogene TRBV3-2) to TRBJ1-4; D gene unclear. Per germline, CDR1 LGHDT and CDR2 YNNKEL (reference sequence). Trimming took 2 bases from V and 0 from J, leaving 10 bases between them. There are 16 residues in the CDR3. CDR3 residues: CASSQLPGTTNEKLFF. The CDR3 coding sequence is TGTGCCAGCAGCCAACTACCAGGAACAACTAATGAAAAACTGTTTTTT.

The V gene is TRBV24-1, the J gene TRBJ1-5; D gene uncertain. Per the germline V gene, CDR1 is KGHDR and CDR2 is SFDVKD. The germline V and J ends were trimmed by 7 bases and 0 bases, with 6 bases remaining between them. The CDR3 sequence is 13 residues long. The DNA for the CDR3 is TGTGCCACCAGCGCGAATAGCAATCAGCCCCAGCATTTT. Amino acid sequence: CATSANSNQPQHF.

This clone was observed at least ten times. This chain connects TRBV7-8 to TRBJ2-1; 14 bases match TRBD2. The CDR3 has 14 amino acids. Germline V gives CDR1 SGHVS, CDR2 FQNEAQ. J was trimmed by 9 bases and V by 4 bases; bases with no gene match: 2. CDR3 region: CASSSGLAGAEQFF. Here the CDR3 DNA reads TGTGCCAGCAGCTCGGGACTAGCGGGAGCTGAGCAGTTCTTC.

This clone occurred a few times. V gene TRBV6-4 combines with J gene TRBJ2-2, with 9 nucleotides matching TRBD1. After removal of 8 bases from V and 3 bases from J, the junction contained 7 bases not matched to a gene. CDR1 and CDR2 (germline): MRHNA, SNTAGT. The CDR3 runs to 15 residues. The CDR3 sequence is CASRRRTGDTGELFF. CDR3 bases: TGTGCCAGCCGGCGGCGGACAGGGGACACCGGGGAGCTGTTTTTT.

This clone has just a few counts. V and J are TRBV5-6 and TRBJ2-1; 7 positions agree with TRBD1. CDR1 is SGHDT and CDR2 is YYEEEE in the germline V gene. V lost 2 bases, J lost 11 bases, and 10 bases stayed unmatched. This CDR3 has 14 amino acids. As DNA, the CDR3 is TGTGCCAGCAGCTTCGGGACAGTACAAATGAAGCAGTTCTTC. Protein product: CASSFGTVQMKQFF.

The table lists this clone with a count of one. The rearrangement links TRBV7-9 to TRBJ2-3; D might be TRBD2 (6 bases). The CDR3 is made up of 14 amino acids. CDR1 is SEHNR and CDR2 is FQNEAQ in the germline V gene (reference sequence). V dropped 5 bases and J dropped 5 bases, with 14 bases sitting between them. CDR3 DNA sequence: TGTGCCAGCAGCCCAACGACTAGTAGAGATACGCAGTATTTT. Amino acids: CASSPTTSRDTQYF.

This clone occurred once. V and J are TRBV7-6 and TRBJ2-7; TRBD2 matches 15 bases. Losses at the gene ends were 5 bases for V and 0 bases for J; bases not matched to a gene: 8. Germline-derived CDR1 and CDR2 are SGHVS and FNYEAQ. The CDR3 is made up of 18 amino acids. CDR3 region: CASSPGLAGGTSSYEQYF. DNA for the CDR3: TGTGCCAGCAGCCCGGGACTAGCGGGAGGTACTAGCTCCTACGAGCAGTACTTC.

The rearrangement uses TRBV27 and TRBJ1-6; TRBD1 is a possible D gene (6 bases). The CDR3 covers 15 residues. The V end was cut by 2 bases, the J end by 7 bases, with 12 bases between. Germline V gene sequence: CDR1 MNHEY, CDR2 SMNVEV (reference sequence). The CDR3 loop is CASSLNRDTNSPLHF. The CDR3 coding sequence is TGTGCCAGCAGTTTAAACCGGGACACAAATTCACCCCTCCACTTT.

The chain couples TRBV6-5 to TRBJ2-3, with 11 bases matching TRBD2. There are 15 residues in the CDR3. J was trimmed by 2 bases and V by 6 bases; bases with no gene match: 4. CDR1 and CDR2 (germline): MNHEY, SVGAGI. The CDR3 loop is CASRYSGGVTDTQYF. As DNA, the CDR3 is TGTGCCAGCAGATATAGCGGGGGGGTCACAGATACGCAGTATTTT.

This chain joins TRBV28 and TRBJ1-5, with TRBD1 matching 9 bases. The CDR3 has 18 amino acids. The J segment lost 0 bases and the V segment lost 1 base, leaving 7 bases of the junction unmatched. In germline, CDR1 is MDHEN, CDR2 SYDVKM. The CDR3 protein is CASSLFFGQGYSNQPQHF. CDR3 coding DNA: TGTGCCAGCAGTTTATTTTTTGGACAGGGGTATAGCAATCAGCCCCAGCATTTT.

The chain recombines TRBV27 with TRBJ1-1; D ambiguous. Trimming left V 10 bases short and J 0 bases short, with 12 bases between. CDR1 MNHEY and CDR2 SMNVEV come from the germline V gene (reference sequence). The CDR3 spans 13 residues. The chain's CDR3 is CATYAAMNTEAFF. The DNA for the CDR3 is TGTGCCACCTATGCGGCTATGAACACTGAAGCTTTCTTT.

The chain carries TRBV7-9 and TRBJ1-2, with D possibly matching TRBD1 (5 bases). Trimming stripped 5 bases from V and 1 base from J, with 14 bases between. This CDR3 has 15 amino acids. Germline CDR1 SEHNR, CDR2 FQNEAQ (reference sequence). The CDR3: CASSPGTLLNYGYTF. CDR3 nucleotide sequence: TGTGCCAGCAGCCCCGGGACTCTACTTAACTATGGCTACACCTTC. Together with reference TRBV7-9 and TRBJ1-2, the CDR3 gives the full variable domain: DTGVSQNPRHKITKRGQNVTFRCDPISEHNRLYWYRQTLGQGPEFLTYFQNEAQLEKSRLLSDRFSAERPKGSFSTLEIQRTEQGDSAMYLCASSPGTLLNYGYTFGSGTRLTVV.

The chain recombines TRBV9 with TRBJ2-1; 7 positions agree with TRBD2. CDR1 is SGDLS and CDR2 is YYNGEE in the germline V gene. J was trimmed by 9 bases and V by 0 bases; bases with no gene match: 12. This CDR3 region has 16 residues. DNA for the CDR3: TGTGCCAGCAGCGTAGCTGGCGACCAGCGGGAAAGTGAGCAGTTCTTC. It translates to CASSVAGDQRESEQFF.

The genes are TRBV30 and TRBJ1-6, with TRBD1 as a possible D gene (5 bases). CDR1 is GTSNPN and CDR2 is SVGIG in the germline V gene (reference sequence). Between the trimmed V and J ends, which lost 2 bases and 9 bases, there was a span of 8 bases. CDR3 length equals 12 residues. The CDR3 protein is CAWSRQGSPLHF. As DNA, the CDR3 is TGTGCCTGGAGTCGGCAGGGTTCACCCCTCCACTTT.

This chain links TRBV7-6 with TRBJ1-2, with 8 nucleotides matching TRBD1. The CDR3 runs to 15 residues. J was trimmed by 6 bases and V by 1 base; bases with no gene match: 7. CDR1 SGHVS and CDR2 FNYEAQ come from the germline V gene. As DNA, the CDR3 is TGTGCCAGCAGCTTAGAGCCCAGGGGGCAAAATGGCTACACCTTC. Amino acids: CASSLEPRGQNGYTF.

The rearrangement joins TRBV12-3 or TRBV12-4 to TRBJ1-3; D not certain. The CDR3 has 13 residues. V was clipped by 1 base and J by 12 bases, with 13 bases between them. The CDR3 is CASSLVPELGIYF. In DNA, the CDR3 is TGTGCCAGCAGTTTAGTTCCGGAGCTTGGCATATATTTT.

The V and J genes are TRBV7-2 and TRBJ2-2; TRBD2 aligns across 9 bases. With 6 bases clipped from V and 4 bases from J, the junction kept 3 bases outside the gene matches. There are 14 residues in the CDR3. Germline-derived CDR1 and CDR2 are SGHTA and FQGNSA. CDR3 DNA sequence: TGTGCCAGCAGGCGGGGGGGAGGCACCGGGGAGCTGTTTTTT. Translation gives CASRRGGGTGELFF.

This clone was picked up one time. V is TRBV19 and J is TRBJ1-5; D remains unclear. Germline-derived CDR1 and CDR2 are LNHDA and SQIVND (reference sequence). This CDR3 is 15 amino acids long. Trimming removed 6 bases at V and 5 bases at J, with 17 bases between. The CDR3 coding sequence is TGTGCCAGTAGCCAACGTCTGGCTCCAGATCAGCCCCAGCATTTT. As protein: CASSQRLAPDQPQHF.

J is TRBJ1-5 and V is TRBV6-5, with D maybe TRBD1 (6 bases). The CDR3 consists of 15 residues. Germline CDR1 and CDR2: MNHEY and SVGAGI. Trimming left V 2 bases short and J 4 bases short, with 12 bases between. CDR3 sequence: CASSYAAQGNQPQHF. In DNA, the CDR3 is TGTGCCAGCAGTTACGCAGCCCAGGGGAATCAGCCCCAGCATTTT.

The rearrangement links TRBV9 to TRBJ1-2; 9 bases are a match to TRBD1. Germline V lookup: CDR1 SGDLS, CDR2 YYNGEE. Germline trimming cut 3 bases from V and 3 bases from J; bases unmatched to any gene: 6. This CDR3 region has 15 residues. The CDR3 sequence: CASSATGQGYYGYTF. Here the CDR3 DNA reads TGTGCCAGCAGCGCGACGGGACAGGGTTACTATGGCTACACCTTC.

V is TRBV9 and J is TRBJ1-2; 7 bases are a match to TRBD1. This CDR3 region has 15 residues. The germline V gene encodes CDR1 SGDLS and CDR2 YYNGEE. J gave up 2 bases and V 3 bases, and 7 bases lay outside the gene matches. The CDR3 DNA reads as TGTGCCAGCAGCGGAGGGACAGAGACGAACTATGGCTACACCTTC. This codes for CASSGGTETNYGYTF.

The gene calls are TRBV7-6 and TRBJ2-1, with D possibly matching TRBD2 (7 bases). The CDR3 is 18 amino acids. Germline CDR1 reads SGHVS; CDR2 reads FNYEAQ. V lost 5 bases, J lost 4 bases, and 24 bases lay in between. CDR3 amino acids: CASSPKGGGGPSYNEQFF. DNA of the CDR3: TGTGCCAGCAGCCCAAAGGGGGGCGGGGGCCCCTCTTACAATGAGCAGTTCTTC.

CDR3 amino acids: CASNRDRGDGYTF. DNA of the CDR3: TGTGCCAGCAATAGGGACAGGGGCGATGGCTACACCTTC. The chain has TRBV5-4 and TRBJ1-2; TRBD1 matches at 10 bases. Looked up from germline, CDR1 is SGHNT and CDR2 is YYREEE (reference sequence). The CDR3 runs 13 residues. Unmatched junction bases numbered 5, after V lost 6 bases and J lost 6 bases.

The chain links TRBV11-2 to TRBJ2-5; TRBD1 agrees at 7 bases. With V trimmed by 9 bases and J by 2 bases, 9 bases remained unmatched. CDR3 size: 14 residues. The germline CDR1 and CDR2 sequences are SGHAT and FQNNGV. The CDR3 DNA sequence: TGTGCCAGTCAGAGGGGGCGATCTCAAGAGACCCAGTACTTC. Translation: CASQRGRSQETQYF. Drawing the rest from reference TRBV11-2 and TRBJ2-5, the complete variable domain is EAGVAQSPRYKIIEKRQSVAFWCNPISGHATLYWYQQILGQGPKLLIQFQNNGVVDDSQLPKDRFSAERLKGVDSTLKIQPAKLEDSAVYLCASQRGRSQETQYFGPGTRLLVL.

This chain uses TRBV7-2 with TRBJ2-4; no clear D. Germline V CDR1 and CDR2: SGHTA, FQGNSA. The CDR3 loop spans 14 amino acids. Trimming removed 5 bases at V and 0 bases at J, with 8 bases between. CDR3 bases: TGTGCCAGCAGCGAGCATCAAGCCAAAAACATTCAGTACTTC. As protein: CASSEHQAKNIQYF.